This TCR beta chain came from a study of post-analysis software for immune sequencing data. CDR1 is LNHNV, CDR2 YYDKDF, per germline (reference sequence). CDR3 length: 13 residues. V shed 4 bases and J 5 bases; nucleotides not matched to a gene: 4. This clonotype counts as hyperexpanded. Its antigen is still unknown. General observations from the study: A significant reduction in normalized Chao1 diversity was observed in multiple sclerosis patients versus controls. The study found TRBV5-6, TRBV5-1 and TRBV20-1 among five TRBV segments more frequent in patients than controls.

Unique molecular identifiers were carried by the TCR beta cDNA libraries. The T cell input of roughly 0.85 to 11 million gave roughly 0.5 million cDNA molecules. TCRdb recomputed calls from the PCR reads with MiXCR, one row per CDR3 protein. Here the sample spans under 200,000 distinct CDR3 sequences, under 40% being singletons. This sample comprised blood, obtained after autologous hematopoietic stem cell transplantation. The chain joins TRBV15 to TRBJ2-5; 7 positions match TRBD2. The receptor was derived from a girl aged 10 to 17 with multiple sclerosis. CDR3 in amino acids: CATSKFGGETQYF. The CDR3 bases are TGTGCCACCAGCAAGTTCGGGGGGGAGACCCAGTACTTC.